These 5 T cell receptor beta chains were all obtained from the same sample, sequenced in a study of patients and donors after allogeneic stem cell transplantation. TCRdb ran MiXCR on the RT-PCR reads and lists one entry per CDR3 protein. The table has roughly 230,000 distinct CDR3 sequences, 13% to 15% seen once. What was sequenced was blood, either unsorted or a sorted T cell fraction (not recorded which). These receptors originate from a human donor who was either an allogeneic HSCT recipient or a stem cell or donor lymphocyte infusion donor (not recorded which). It is not recorded whose cells these are; they may come from a transplant donor.

The genes are TRBV2 and TRBJ1-6; D ambiguous. Looked up from germline, CDR1 is SNHLY and CDR2 is FYNNEI. V gave up 4 bases and J gave up 17 bases, with 12 bases separating them. The CDR3 is 11 amino acids. CDR3 amino acids: CASSVSAGFHF. The CDR3 DNA reads as TGTGCCAGCAGTGTTTCAGCGGGATTCCACTTT. The full variable domain, in which reference TRBV2 and TRBJ1-6 provide the parts outside the CDR3, is EPEVTQTPSHQVTQMGQEVILRCVPISNHLYFYWYRQILGQKVEFLVSFYNNEISEKSEIFDDQFSVERPDGSNFTLKIRSTKLEDSAMYFCASSVSAGFHFGNGTRLTVT.

This clonotype appeared a few times. V is TRBV30 and J is TRBJ2-2; D gene uncertain. The V gene's germline CDR1 is GTSNPN and CDR2 SVGIG (reference sequence). The CDR3 covers 15 residues. Trimming removed 1 base from V and 4 bases from J, with 13 bases in between. As DNA, the CDR3 is TGTGCCTGGAGTGGTTCCTTTCGGAGCACCGGGGAGCTGTTTTTT. As protein: CAWSGSFRSTGELFF.

In its sample, this clonotype was seen a few times. This chain joins TRBV4-2 and TRBJ1-2; TRBD1 matches at 9 bases. Trimming removed 8 bases from V and 5 bases from J; junction bases left unmatched: 12. The CDR3 extends over 15 amino acids. Germline V gives CDR1 LGHNA, CDR2 YNFKEQ. CDR3 residues: CASRPGTGSDYGYTF. The CDR3 DNA sequence: TGTGCCAGCCGGCCGGGGACAGGGTCGGATTATGGCTACACCTTC.

The sample holds a few counts of this clonotype. The chain employs TRBV6-2 or TRBV6-3 and TRBJ2-7, with TRBD2 matching 10 bases. CDR1 and CDR2 from the germline V gene are MNHEY and SVGEGT. The CDR3 is 13 residues long. V was clipped by 8 bases and J by 0 bases; unmatched bases: 1. In DNA, the CDR3 is TGTGCCAGCGGGACTAGCGTCTCCTACGAGCAGTACTTC. This sequence encodes CASGTSVSYEQYF.

There are a few counts of this clonotype. The chain joins TRBV20-1 to TRBJ1-1; the D gene is possibly TRBD1 (5 bases). Germline CDR1 is DFQATT and CDR2 is SNEGSKA (reference sequence). This CDR3 is built from 13 residues. V was clipped by 5 bases and J by 6 bases, with 16 bases between them. CDR3: CSASGTHTAEAFF. The CDR3 bases are TGCAGTGCTTCCGGGACCCACACGGCTGAAGCTTTCTTT.